This TCR beta chain stems from a study of T cells in Graves' hyperthyroidism and ophthalmopathy. Study outcomes and limitations: Ophthalmopathy could be told apart from stable hyperthyroidism with a 13 V-J model.

Amplification yielded TCR beta CDR3 regions, with RNA transcripts as the source. Researchers ran a first-round RT-PCR on the TCR CDR3 using the HTBI primer set. TCRdb reprocessed the multiplex PCR reads via MiXCR and lists one record per CDR3 protein. Of some 510,000 distinct CDR3 sequences listed, roughly 20% are singletons. Graves' hyperthyroidism without ophthalmopathy progression within 18 months was termed stable. Orbital computed tomography, thyroid ultrasound, serum thyroxine and TRAb, and clinical symptoms together informed the diagnoses. This clonotype was counted at least ten times. Its matching antigen is unknown. The CDR3 length is 15 residues. CDR1 MNHNS and CDR2 SASEGT come from the germline V gene. V dropped 2 bases and J dropped 4 bases, with 14 bases sitting between them.

The TCR sequence derives from a man between 18 and 29 years old with Graves' hyperthyroidism. The specimen sequenced was blood. J is TRBJ1-2 and V is TRBV6-1; D gene unclear. The CDR3 region has the DNA TGTGCCAGCAGTGAAAAGTCGGCAGCTATCTATGGCTACACCTTC. Its translation is CASSEKSAAIYGYTF.